This T cell receptor (beta chain) was found in a study of metastatic and nonmetastatic thyroid tumors. Study in general: Repertoire comparison spanned blood and tumor or nodule tissue of malignant and benign thyroid patients.

The CDR3 has 15 amino acids. V was cut by 10 bases and J by 3 bases, with 18 bases left in between. Germline lookup yields CDR1 MNHEY and CDR2 SVGEGT. No patient received treatment before thyroid surgery. Original processing notes: The study took CDR3 differences across clinicopathological groups and made a distant-metastasis classifier for papillary thyroid cancer from them. TCRdb re-called the PCR reads via MiXCR. The V and J calls were not made by the authors but by TCRdb's processing. The table lists approximately 40,000 clones, about a fifth of them singletons. The J gene is TRBJ2-2, the V gene TRBV6-2 or TRBV6-3; D not resolved. What was sequenced was blood. This clonotype was obtained from a female donor with papillary thyroid cancer or a benign thyroid nodule (not recorded which). Some clones in this sample may be carry-over from other donors' samples. CDR3 in amino acids: CAIKVYRVDTGELFF. For the CDR3, the DNA is TGTGCCATCAAAGTCTATCGGGTGGACACCGGGGAGCTGTTTTTT.